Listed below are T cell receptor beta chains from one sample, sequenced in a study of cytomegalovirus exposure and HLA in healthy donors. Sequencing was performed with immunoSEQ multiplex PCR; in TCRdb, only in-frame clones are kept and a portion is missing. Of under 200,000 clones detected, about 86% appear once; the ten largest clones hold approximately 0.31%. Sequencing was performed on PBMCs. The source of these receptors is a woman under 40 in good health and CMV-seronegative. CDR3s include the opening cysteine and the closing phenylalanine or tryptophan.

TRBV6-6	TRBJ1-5	CATSLPISNQPQHF
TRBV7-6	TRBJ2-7	CASSTPGQGNYEQYF
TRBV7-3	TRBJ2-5	CASSPLCQRRYQETQYF
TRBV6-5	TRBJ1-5	CASSTSGGQTQPQHF
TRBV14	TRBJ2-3	CASSHNRGSDTQYF
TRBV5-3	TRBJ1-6	CARSLDRGLRFSPLHF
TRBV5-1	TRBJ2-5	CASSLGTSGQETQYF
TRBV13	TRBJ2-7	CASSPSPSGRSGEQYF
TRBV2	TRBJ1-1	CASSVDMVNTEAFF
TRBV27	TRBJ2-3	CASSPLAGGGTDTQYF
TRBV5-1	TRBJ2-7	CASSILQGPSYEQYF
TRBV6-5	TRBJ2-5	CASSYSRDTQETQYF
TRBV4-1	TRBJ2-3	CASSLPRGGNTDTQYF
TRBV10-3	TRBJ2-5	CAISEDSQETQYF
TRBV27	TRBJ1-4	CASSLNGRAEKLFF
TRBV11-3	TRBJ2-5	CASSLDPGTQYF
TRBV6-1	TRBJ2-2	CASSEDMRGWTNTGELFF
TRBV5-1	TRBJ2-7	CASSLSGSGDEQYF
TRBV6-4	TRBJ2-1	CASSASGRVNEQFF
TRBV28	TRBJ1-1	CASSLDPRDSATIEAFF
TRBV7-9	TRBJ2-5	CASSLPRNRGFETQYF
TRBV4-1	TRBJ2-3	CASSPRTVTDTQYF
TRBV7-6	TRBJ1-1	CASSAQTENTEAFF